The 11 T cell receptor beta chains below come from one sample, sequenced in a study of T-cell memory formation after mild COVID-19. TCRdb itself ran the 5' RACE reads through MiXCR, one entry per CDR3 protein. The sample includes under 250,000 distinct CDR3 sequences, 7.5% to 10% of them seen just once. What was sequenced was PBMCs or a T cell subset sorted from them (not recorded which). The source of these receptors is a man aged 18-30 years who had mild COVID-19 (a few samples of this study predate the infection). Cell type and time point are not known.

This clonotype was found a few times. In DNA, the CDR3 is TGTGCCAGCAGCTTGGGCTTACTACAGGGCCCAGCTTTCTTT. This codes for CASSLGLLQGPAFF. The J gene is TRBJ1-1, the V gene TRBV11-2, with a weak D call TRBD1 (6 bases). CDR3 size: 14 residues. V gave up 3 bases and J gave up 10 bases, with 18 bases separating them. Germline V gives CDR1 SGHAT, CDR2 FQNNGV.

The sample holds a few counts of this clonotype. The gene calls are TRBV6-2 or TRBV6-3 and TRBJ2-1, with 8 nucleotides matching TRBD1. CDR1 and CDR2 (germline): MNHEY, SVGEGT. The V gene end was trimmed by 7 bases and the J gene end by 8 bases; junction bases not matched to a gene: 10. CDR3 size: 14 residues. The DNA for the CDR3 is TGTGCCAGCAAAAACGTCAGGGGGCTATATGAGCAGTTCTTC. Translation gives CASKNVRGLYEQFF.

The rearrangement joins TRBV12-3 or TRBV12-4 to TRBJ2-3; the match to TRBD2 covers 7 bases. With V trimmed by 8 bases and J by 7 bases, 12 bases remained unmatched. There are 14 residues in the CDR3. The CDR3 region is CASYPGGAVHTQYF. The CDR3 DNA reads as TGTGCCAGCTACCCGGGGGGAGCGGTGCATACGCAGTATTTT.

The chain uses TRBV6-2 or TRBV6-3 and TRBJ2-2, with 8 bases aligning to TRBD2. CDR3 size: 14 residues. CDR1 is MNHEY, CDR2 SVGEGT, per germline. V lost 2 bases and J lost 8; bases outside the gene matches: 4. In DNA, the CDR3 is TGTGCCAGCAGTTACCCTAGCGGGTTAGGGGAGCTGTTTTTT. Translating it yields CASSYPSGLGELFF.

In its sample, this clonotype was seen a few times. This chain links TRBV7-9 with TRBJ1-3, with D unclear. CDR3 length: 14 amino acids. CDR1 and CDR2 from the germline V gene are SEHNR and FQNEAQ (reference sequence). Deletions cut 6 bases from V and 2 bases from J, with 11 bases between. The CDR3 nucleotides are TGTGCCAGCAGGACGGGATTCACTGGAAACACCATATATTTT. Translation: CASRTGFTGNTIYF.

This clonotype was found a few times. The CDR3 sequence: CASSPKAGRTGELFF. The DNA for the CDR3 is TGTGCCAGCAGTCCAAAGGCAGGGCGAACCGGGGAGCTGTTTTTT. The chain carries TRBV7-3 and TRBJ2-2; tentatively, D is TRBD1 (5 bases). V lost 6 bases and J 5 bases, leaving 16 bases between the germline ends. Germline-derived CDR1 and CDR2 are SGHTA and FQGTGA. CDR3 size: 15 residues.

The CDR3 DNA reads as TGTGCCAGCAGCTTATCGGCTACCACCGGGGAGCTGTTTTTT. Amino acids: CASSLSATTGELFF. V gene TRBV7-3 combines with J gene TRBJ2-2; D is ambiguous. The CDR3 extends over 14 amino acids. V lost 2 bases and J 4 bases, leaving 8 bases between the germline ends. Per the germline V gene, CDR1 is SGHTA and CDR2 is FQGTGA.

This clonotype was counted ten times or more. The genes are TRBV5-1 and TRBJ2-1, with D maybe TRBD1 (5 bases). Germline V gene data show CDR1 as SGHRS and CDR2 as YFSETQ. The CDR3 contains 13 residues. V lost 0 bases to trimming and J lost 8 bases, with 9 bases between them. This CDR3 is CASSLDVGDEQFF. CDR3 bases: TGCGCCAGCAGCTTGGATGTAGGGGATGAGCAGTTCTTC.

This clonotype has more than one count but fewer than ten. The chain uses TRBV6-2 or TRBV6-3 and TRBJ1-1; D gene ambiguous. Germline V gives CDR1 MNHEY, CDR2 SVGEGT. Trimming took off 5 bases at V and 0 bases at J, with 4 bases between the two ends. The CDR3 covers 12 residues. The CDR3 bases are TGTGCCAGCAGTGCTCTGAACACTGAAGCTTTCTTT. It yields the protein CASSALNTEAFF.

Ten or more counts support this clonotype. This chain uses TRBV29-1 with TRBJ2-7; D possibly corresponds to TRBD2 (5 bases). The V and J ends lost 8 bases and 5 bases respectively, with 19 bases between them. The germline CDR1 and CDR2 sequences are SQVTM and ANQGSEA. This CDR3 comprises 13 residues. This CDR3 reads CSFAWRLDHEQYF. CDR3 in DNA: TGCAGCTTTGCGTGGAGGTTGGACCACGAGCAGTACTTC.

This clonotype was counted only a few times. This rearrangement joins TRBV9 to TRBJ2-7; D not resolved. CDR3 length: 12 amino acids. With 4 bases removed from V and 3 bases from J, the gap between germline ends came to 8 bases. Germline V lookup: CDR1 SGDLS, CDR2 YYNGEE. CDR3 nucleotides: TGTGCCAGCAGCCCCTCGGGCTACGAGCAGTACTTC. Translating it yields CASSPSGYEQYF.